Sequencing of this TCR beta chain was carried out in a study of blood T cells in healthy people across ages. Whole-study findings and limits: TCR beta diversity correlated strongly with naive T cell percentage.

Germline-derived CDR1 and CDR2 are LNHNV and YYDKDF (reference sequence). The V end was cut by 0 bases, the J end by 8 bases, with 13 bases between. CDR3 length: 14 residues. On this clonotype: Its antigen is still unknown.

Isolation per sample recovered at least 7 million PBMCs. Sample-barcoded 5' priming and a J-beta primer mix drove a second PCR of about 7 to 12 cycles. TCRdb re-derived calls from the 5' RACE reads in MiXCR, one entry per CDR3 protein. The sample includes 1.5 million to 2 million distinct CDR3 sequences, roughly 28% of them seen just once. The V gene is TRBV15, the J gene TRBJ1-1; tentatively, D is TRBD1 (6 bases). Sequenced: blood. This sequence originates from a young woman in good health. Here the CDR3 DNA reads TGTGCCACCAGCAGAGATTTGGGAGACAGGGAAGCTTTCTTT. It translates to CATSRDLGDREAFF.